The clone carrying this T cell receptor beta chain is classed as medium-sized by frequency. This sample was taken from a study of diagnostic markers for celiac disease. TCRdb reprocessed the reads and stores each CDR3 protein as one record, lacking DNA. This repertoire includes 250 to 300 distinct CDR3 sequences. The V gene's germline CDR1 is LNHNV and CDR2 YYDKDF (reference sequence). The CDR3 length is 15 residues. This chain connects TRBV15 to TRBJ2-7; as DNA is missing, the TRBD2 call by TCRdb cannot be tested. The sequence was obtained from a human donor. This table probably holds off-target reads from a library built for another chain. What was sequenced was either unsorted cells or a sorted T cell fraction (not recorded which). The CDR3 reads CATSTQRESSYEQYF.